This entry describes one T cell receptor beta chain. In the original processing: By means of reference gene primer amplification, nucleated cell counts were estimated. The assay was immunoSEQ multiplex PCR, and TCRdb's table has in-frame clones only and misses some. That table furnishes V, J and clone size, whereas the DNA furnished D and trimming. The sample gives around 90,000 clones, roughly nine tenths of which show up once; about 16% is in the top ten. This entry belongs to a study of blood T cell repertoires in COVID-19. Trimming shortened V by 5 bases and J by 7 bases, and 8 bases separated the two germline ends. The CDR3 runs 11 residues.

The specimen was peripheral blood. The chain joins TRBV12-3 or TRBV12-4 to TRBJ1-2; no firm D call. This clonotype was sampled from a male donor with acute or convalescent COVID-19. The CDR3, as DNA: TGTGCCAGCAGTCGGGAGTCTGGCTACACCTTC. Its translation is CASSRESGYTF.